The 18 T cell receptor beta chains presented below share a single source sample, sequenced in a study of cytomegalovirus exposure and HLA in healthy donors. PCR employed 60 Vbeta and 13 Jbeta primers. This table comes from immunoSEQ multiplex PCR, and its TCRdb copy is limited to in-frame clones, with some not included. The sample holds fewer than 150,000 clones, 76% seen once. The sequenced sample consisted of PBMCs. These receptors all stem from a man aged 18 to 30 in good health and CMV-seronegative.

The rearrangement links TRBV4-1 to TRBJ2-7; a possible D gene is TRBD1 (6 bases). The CDR3 length is 15 residues. V was pared by 4 bases and J by 3 bases, with 16 bases between. Germline assignment: CDR1 MGHRA and CDR2 YSYEKL. The CDR3 loop is CASSLGAGVGYEQYF. Written as DNA, the CDR3 is TGCGCCAGCAGCCTTGGGGCAGGGGTTGGCTACGAGCAGTACTTC.

The V gene is TRBV7-9, the J gene TRBJ2-5; D gene unclear. Trimming removed 5 bases from V and 1 base from J, with 14 bases in between. The CDR3 loop spans 15 amino acids. The germline V gene has CDR1 SEHNR and CDR2 FQNEAQ (reference sequence). The CDR3 is CASSIDQASQETQYF. The CDR3 DNA reads as TGTGCCAGCAGCATTGATCAGGCCAGCCAAGAGACCCAGTACTTC.

This chain uses TRBV29-1 with TRBJ2-2; 10 bases fit TRBD1. V shed 4 bases and J 7 bases; nucleotides not matched to a gene: 9. The CDR3 runs 15 residues. Germline loops: CDR1 SQVTM, CDR2 ANQGSEA. The CDR3 bases are TGCAGCGTTGGCGGGACAGGGGTGTTCGGCGGGGAGCTGTTTTTT. Translated: CSVGGTGVFGGELFF.

As concerns this clone: The junction shows a germline mismatch at one end, possibly a read error. The rearrangement joins TRBV4-1 to TRBJ2-7; 9 bases agree with TRBD2. The CDR3 totals 13 residues. CDR1 and CDR2 (germline): MGHRA, YSYEKL. The CDR3 spells CAGSRGTSTEQYF. Written as DNA, the CDR3 is TGCGCCGGCAGCCGAGGGACTAGCACCGAGCAGTACTTC.

V and J are TRBV6-1 and TRBJ2-3; 7 nucleotides align to TRBD2. Germline CDR1 MNHNS, CDR2 SASEGT. V was clipped by 6 bases and J by 8 bases; unmatched bases: 8. The CDR3 is 13 amino acids. The CDR3 DNA follows: TGTGCCAGCAGAGCGGGACCGAGGGTTACGCAGTATTTT. This gives the protein CASRAGPRVTQYF.

The V and J genes are TRBV5-1 and TRBJ2-1; 7 bases fit TRBD2. The CDR3 is 13 amino acids. Germline CDR1 and CDR2: SGHRS and YFSETQ. Germline trimming cut 1 base from V and 9 bases from J; bases unmatched to any gene: 4. The CDR3: CASSLTSASEQFF. CDR3 sequence (DNA): TGCGCCAGCAGCTTGACTAGCGCTAGTGAGCAGTTCTTC. The whole variable domain, remainder taken from reference TRBV5-1 and TRBJ2-1, is KAGVTQTPRYLIKTRGQQVTLSCSPISGHRSVSWYQQTPGQGLQFLFEYFSETQRNKGNFPGRFSGRQFSNSRSEMNVSTLELGDSALYLCASSLTSASEQFFGPGTRLTVL.

The chain uses TRBV7-9 and TRBJ2-5, with 7 positions matching TRBD1. Losses at the gene ends were 6 bases for V and 6 bases for J; bases not matched to a gene: 7. The CDR3 is 13 residues long. Germline CDR1 reads SEHNR; CDR2 reads FQNEAQ (reference sequence). CDR3 amino acids: CASSLTGSKTQYF. The CDR3 region has the DNA TGTGCCAGCAGTTTGACAGGGTCGAAGACCCAGTACTTC.

V is TRBV6-1 and J is TRBJ1-3, with a possible D match to TRBD1 (5 bases). The CDR3 totals 15 residues. V was trimmed by 4 bases and J by 4 bases, leaving 14 bases between them. Germline CDR1 MNHNS, CDR2 SASEGT. As DNA, the CDR3 is TGTGCCAGCAGTGCCGGGGGAGGGTTCGGAAACACCATATATTTT. This sequence encodes CASSAGGGFGNTIYF.

The genes are TRBV11-3 and TRBJ2-7, with D uncertain. Germline V gives CDR1 SGHNT, CDR2 YENEEA. V lost 1 base and J lost 2, with 6 bases in between. This CDR3 contains 13 residues. The CDR3 DNA follows: TGTGCCAGCAGCTTAGGCCAGACCTACGAGCAGTACTTC. Translating it yields CASSLGQTYEQYF.

This chain links TRBV9 with TRBJ2-7; TRBD1 might be the D (5 bases). The CDR3 length is 14 residues. From germline, CDR1 is SGDLS and CDR2 YYNGEE. Between the trimmed V and J ends, which lost 4 bases and 6 bases, there was a span of 17 bases. In DNA form, the CDR3 reads TGTGCCAGCAGCCCCCAGGGTAGTTCGGCCGAGCAGTACTTC. Amino acids: CASSPQGSSAEQYF.

In regard to this clone: At the DNA level, this CDR3 is encoded by other sequences in the same sample as well. The chain employs TRBV29-1 and TRBJ1-2; weak D call: TRBD1 (5 bases). Trimming pared 2 bases from V and 3 bases from J, leaving 10 bases between. The CDR3 runs to 13 residues. Per the germline V gene, CDR1 is SQVTM and CDR2 is ANQGSEA. CDR3 amino acids: CSVERQGDYGYTF. The CDR3, as DNA: TGCAGCGTTGAAAGGCAGGGCGACTATGGCTACACCTTC.

V gene TRBV7-8 combines with J gene TRBJ2-3; D is unresolved. Germline assignment: CDR1 SGHVS and CDR2 FQNEAQ. This CDR3 contains 14 residues. V dropped 2 bases and J dropped 2 bases, with 8 bases sitting between them. Here the CDR3 reads CASSLTEVTDTQYF. The CDR3 nucleotides read TGTGCCAGCAGCTTAACCGAGGTCACAGATACGCAGTATTTT.

This clone was detected only a few times. The CDR3 here is CASSQDAQASYEQYF. In DNA, the CDR3 is TGTGCCAGCAGCCAAGATGCCCAAGCCTCCTACGAGCAGTACTTC. The chain couples TRBV4-2 to TRBJ2-7; D not resolved. The CDR3 has 15 amino acids. V lost 0 bases to trimming and J lost 0 bases, with 9 bases between them. Germline V gives CDR1 LGHNA, CDR2 YNFKEQ.

This chain uses TRBV7-9 with TRBJ1-3, with D perhaps matching TRBD1 (5 bases). CDR3 length equals 14 residues. Trimming cost V 4 bases and J 1 base, with 8 bases left between them. Germline CDR1 reads SEHNR; CDR2 reads FQNEAQ (reference sequence). The CDR3 loop is CASSSTVSGNTIYF. The CDR3 nucleotides read TGTGCCAGCAGCTCGACAGTATCTGGAAACACCATATATTTT.

This clone was picked up one time. J is TRBJ1-1 and V is TRBV18; 9 bases are a match to TRBD1. V lost 2 bases, J lost 5 bases, and 3 bases stayed unmatched. Per germline, CDR1 KGHSH and CDR2 LQKENI. The length of the CDR3 is 14 residues. CDR3 nucleotides: TGTGCCAGCTCACCATGGGACAGGGATACTGAAGCTTTCTTT. Translated: CASSPWDRDTEAFF.

The chain is built from TRBV19 and TRBJ1-2, with 8 bases lining up with TRBD1. The V segment lost 5 bases and the J segment 2 bases; nucleotides outside the gene matches: 10. The CDR3 extends over 16 amino acids. The germline V gene has CDR1 LNHDA and CDR2 SQIVND (reference sequence). The CDR3 reads CASSPPRDRRNYGYTF. The CDR3 DNA reads as TGTGCCAGTAGTCCGCCCCGGGACAGGCGAAACTATGGCTACACCTTC.

The chain carries TRBV27 and TRBJ2-1; 7 bases align to TRBD2. The germline gives CDR1 MNHEY, CDR2 SMNVEV (reference sequence). This CDR3 is 16 amino acids long. V trimming: 6 bases; J trimming: 1 base; junction bases outside the gene matches: 9. CDR3 nucleotides: TGTGCCAGCAGACTGGGGGGGGTCGGGTCCTACAATGAGCAGTTCTTC. Amino acid sequence: CASRLGGVGSYNEQFF.

The chain employs TRBV7-2 and TRBJ1-2, with TRBD1 matching 11 bases. The J segment lost 8 bases and the V segment lost 6 bases, leaving 5 bases of the junction unmatched. Germline V gene lookup returns CDR1 SGHTA and CDR2 FQGNSA. The CDR3 is 13 amino acids. The CDR3 coding sequence is TGTGCCAGCAGTCAGGACAGGGGGCAAGGCTACACCTTC. Encoded protein: CASSQDRGQGYTF.